This T cell receptor (beta chain) was obtained from a study of blood T cell repertoires in COVID-19. Study details: Specimens from acute and convalescent COVID-19 originated in the United States, Italy and Spain.

The assay was immunoSEQ multiplex PCR, and TCRdb's table has in-frame clones only and misses some. In the table there are 52,000 or so clones, around nine tenths of which are singletons. Germline V lookup: CDR1 SGHDT, CDR2 YYEEEE. This CDR3 spans 15 amino acids. V was shortened by 1 base and J by 3 bases, with 13 bases between the two germline ends. The V and J genes are TRBV5-6 and TRBJ1-1; a weak D match, TRBD1 (5 bases). The specimen sequenced was peripheral blood. The sequence was obtained from a man in his fifties with acute or convalescent COVID-19. CDR3 coding DNA: TGTGCCAGCAGCTTGTTGGGGGTAGCGGACACTGAAGCTTTCTTT. It translates to CASSLLGVADTEAFF.